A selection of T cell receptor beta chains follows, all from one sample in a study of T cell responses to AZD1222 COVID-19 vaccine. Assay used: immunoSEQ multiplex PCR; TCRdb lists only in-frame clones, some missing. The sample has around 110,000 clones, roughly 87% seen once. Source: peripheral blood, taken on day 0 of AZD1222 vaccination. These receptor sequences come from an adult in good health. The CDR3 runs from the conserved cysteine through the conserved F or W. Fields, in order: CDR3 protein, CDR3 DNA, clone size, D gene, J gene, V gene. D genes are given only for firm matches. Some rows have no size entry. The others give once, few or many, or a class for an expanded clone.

CAWDPDRGNSPLHF TGTGCCTGGGACCCCGACAGGGGAAATTCACCCCTCCACTTT NA TRBD1 TRBJ1-6 TRBV30
CASNPVDRAYNEQFF TGTGCCAGCAATCCAGTAGACAGGGCATACAATGAGCAGTTCTTC NA TRBD1 TRBJ2-1 TRBV28
CASSSTGNEAFF TGTGCCAGCAGCTCGACAGGGAATGAAGCTTTCTTT few TRBD1 TRBJ1-1 TRBV7-9
CASSFELMNTEAFF TGTGCCAGCAGTTTTGAACTCATGAACACTGAAGCTTTCTTT NA NA TRBJ1-1 TRBV28
CASSYSYGPDSYEQYF TGTGCCAGCAGTTACTCGTACGGGCCGGACTCCTACGAGCAGTACTTC NA NA TRBJ2-7 TRBV6-5
CASSEDKLFGYTF TGTGCCAGCAGCGAAGACAAACTGTTTGGCTACACCTTC NA NA TRBJ1-2 TRBV6-6
CASSLGSPGQANTGELFF TGTGCCAGCAGCTTGGGAAGTCCGGGACAGGCGAACACCGGGGAGCTGTTTTTT NA TRBD1 TRBJ2-2 TRBV5-8
CASSSRGIEAFF TGTGCCAGCAGCTCCAGGGGGATTGAAGCTTTCTTT NA TRBD1 TRBJ1-1 TRBV12-3/TRBV12-4
CGRRLTDTQYF TGCGGAAGAAGATTGACAGATACGCAGTATTTT NA NA TRBJ2-3 TRBV20-1
CAIKEKENTGELFF TGTGCCATCAAGGAAAAGGAGAACACCGGGGAGCTGTTTTTT NA NA TRBJ2-2 TRBV10-3
CASSLESRIQYF TGTGCCAGCAGCTTAGAGTCCAGGATTCAGTACTTC NA NA TRBJ2-4 TRBV11-2
CASSYLSGTDQPQHF TGTGCCAGCAGCTATCTGTCCGGGACAGATCAGCCCCAGCATTTT NA TRBD1 TRBJ1-5 TRBV7-6